These T cell receptor beta chains were read from a single sample in a study of blood T cell repertoires in COVID-19. Measured with immunoSEQ multiplex PCR; TCRdb has only the in-frame clones, and not every one. Among tens of thousands of clones listed, roughly 85% were seen once. The sequenced sample consisted of peripheral blood. Receptors were obtained from a man aged 55 to 70 with acute or convalescent COVID-19. Each CDR3 is given with its conserved first and last residue. A D gene is named only where the DNA matches it firmly. The size of a clone is reported for some rows only, either as once, few or many, or as a class for expanded clones.

TRBD1 TRBJ1-1 NA TRBV18 CASSRSGGNTEAFF TGTGCCAGCTCACGCTCAGGGGGGAACACTGAAGCTTTCTTT
NA TRBJ2-7 NA TRBV7-7 CASSLSLASYEQYF TGTGCTAGCAGCTTATCGCTAGCTTCCTACGAGCAGTACTTC
NA TRBJ2-7 NA TRBV11-2 CASSARSGSYEQYF TGTGCCAGCAGCGCCCGATCGGGGTCCTACGAGCAGTACTTC
TRBD1 TRBJ2-7 once TRBV9 CASSVAQGAPYEQYF TGTGCCAGCAGCGTAGCACAGGGGGCACCCTACGAGCAGTACTTC
NA TRBJ1-5 once TRBV18 CASSPGGVNQPQHF TGTGCCAGCTCACCAGGGGGCGTCAATCAGCCCCAGCATTTT
NA TRBJ2-7 NA TRBV10-1 CASSDHTSVEQYF TGCGCCAGCAGTGACCATACGAGCGTCGAGCAGTACTTC
TRBD2 TRBJ2-2 NA TRBV30 CAWSVLRGTGELFF TGTGCCTGGAGTGTTTTGCGGGGGACCGGGGAGCTGTTTTTT
NA TRBJ1-1 NA TRBV27 CASISPNLNTEAFF TGTGCCAGCATCTCCCCTAACTTGAACACTGAAGCTTTCTTT
TRBD2 TRBJ2-3 NA TRBV7-2 CASSLQSGGAVDTQYF TGTGCCAGCAGCTTACAGAGCGGGGGGGCCGTAGATACGCAGTATTTT
NA TRBJ2-6 NA TRBV5-1 CASSFDGGSGANVLTF TGCGCCAGCAGCTTTGACGGGGGCTCTGGGGCCAACGTCCTGACTTTC
TRBD2 TRBJ2-3 NA TRBV24-1 CATSESTSGGALDTQYF TGTGCCACCAGTGAATCGACTAGCGGGGGGGCTTTAGATACGCAGTATTTT
TRBD2 TRBJ2-2 NA TRBV7-2 CASSFLAGNTGELFF TGTGCCAGCAGCTTCCTAGCGGGAAACACCGGGGAGCTGTTTTTT
NA TRBJ2-7 NA TRBV11-2 CASSLDRLVSQYF TGTGCCAGCAGCTTAGATCGATTAGTATCGCAGTACTTC
TRBD1 TRBJ2-3 NA TRBV5-1 CASSTGQGSTDTQYF TGCGCCAGCAGCACCGGACAGGGAAGCACAGATACGCAGTATTTT
NA TRBJ1-6 few TRBV5-1 CASSLDLDSSYNSPLHF TGCGCCAGCAGCTTGGATTTGGACAGCTCCTATAATTCACCCCTCCACTTT
TRBD2 TRBJ2-1 NA TRBV15 CATSRARGLGVNEQFF TGTGCCACCAGCAGAGCTAGGGGACTAGGTGTCAATGAGCAGTTCTTC
NA TRBJ2-2 NA TRBV6-4 CASSVEENTGELFF TGTGCCAGCAGTGTGGAGGAGAACACCGGGGAGCTGTTTTTT
TRBD1 TRBJ2-7 once TRBV19 CASSISGQSHEQYF TGTGCCAGTAGTATCTCGGGACAGTCCCACGAGCAGTACTTC
NA TRBJ2-7 NA TRBV20-1 CSASPGSGQYF TGCAGTGCTAGTCCGGGATCTGGGCAGTACTTC
TRBD1 TRBJ1-1 NA TRBV19 CASSMDRGAEAFF TGTGCCAGTAGTATGGACAGGGGGGCTGAAGCTTTCTTT
TRBD2 TRBJ2-1 NA TRBV5-1 CASSPLATYNEQFF TGCGCCAGCAGCCCACTAGCGACCTACAATGAGCAGTTCTTC
TRBD2 TRBJ2-5 NA TRBV14 CASSQDSRTSGRRETQYF TGTGCCAGCAGCCAAGATTCGCGGACTAGCGGGAGGAGAGAGACCCAGTACTTC
NA TRBJ2-2 NA TRBV30 CAWRLGILNTGELFF TGTGCCTGGCGACTAGGGATATTGAACACCGGGGAGCTGTTTTTT
NA TRBJ2-3 NA TRBV24-1 CATSDPSSSTDTQYF TGTGCCACCAGTGATCCCAGTTCTAGCACAGATACGCAGTATTTT
TRBD2 TRBJ2-7 NA TRBV4-2 CASSQGSGVSYEQYF TGTGCCAGCAGCCAAGGTAGCGGGGTCTCCTACGAGCAGTACTTC
TRBD1 TRBJ1-2 once TRBV6-5 CASNPTGLQTPSTF TGTGCCAGCAACCCGACAGGGCTCCAAACACCTTCCACCTTC
TRBD2 TRBJ2-3 NA TRBV29-1 CSVDGPLAATDTDTQYF TGCAGCGTTGATGGCCCACTAGCGGCAACAGACACAGATACGCAGTATTTT
TRBD1 TRBJ1-4 few TRBV6-5 CASPLPPGGLEKLFF TGTGCCAGCCCCCTCCCCCCAGGGGGACTTGAAAAACTGTTTTTT
TRBD1 TRBJ2-5 NA TRBV7-2 CASRRTGQETQYF TGTGCCAGCAGGCGGACAGGGCAAGAGACCCAGTACTTC
NA TRBJ2-3 NA TRBV7-2 CASSYPLLGGVQAQYF TGTGCCAGCAGCTATCCGCTGCTAGGGGGGGTGCAGGCGCAGTATTTT
TRBD2 TRBJ2-1 NA TRBV5-5 CASSPRTSGGAFNEQFF TGTGCCAGCAGCCCACGGACTAGCGGGGGGGCATTTAATGAGCAGTTCTTC
TRBD1 TRBJ1-6 NA TRBV19 CASSARSTGDNSPLHF TGTGCCAGTAGTGCACGTTCGACAGGGGATAATTCACCCCTCCACTTT
TRBD2 TRBJ2-5 NA TRBV7-2 CASSLAQSGGLETQYF TGTGCCAGCAGCTTAGCCCAAAGCGGGGGGTTGGAGACCCAGTACTTC
NA TRBJ1-4 NA TRBV12-3/TRBV12-4 CASSLRGDIYF TGTGCCAGCAGCTTACGGGGGGATATCTACTTT
NA TRBJ1-6 few TRBV7-9 CASSPDTFSSYNSPLHF TGTGCCAGCAGCCCAGACACTTTCAGCTCCTATAATTCACCCCTCCACTTT
NA TRBJ2-7 NA TRBV29-1 CSVEDLTGSSYEQYF TGCAGCGTTGAAGATCTTACAGGGAGCTCCTACGAGCAGTACTTC
NA TRBJ2-1 NA TRBV2 CASNPSSYNEQFF TGTGCCAGCAATCCTAGCTCCTACAATGAGCAGTTCTTC
NA TRBJ2-5 NA TRBV27 CASSLSGRPVETQYF TGTGCCAGCAGTTTATCTGGGAGGCCGGTGGAGACCCAGTACTTC
NA TRBJ1-2 NA TRBV6-2/TRBV6-3 CASSYVPVTANYGYTF TGTGCCAGCAGTTACGTCCCCGTCACAGCTAACTATGGCTACACCTTC
NA TRBJ2-5 few TRBV11-2 CASSGAADTQETQYF TGTGCCAGCAGCGGCGCTGCGGACACTCAAGAGACCCAGTACTTC
TRBD1 TRBJ1-1 NA TRBV10-2 CANVRDRVAEAFF TGCGCCAACGTCCGGGACAGGGTGGCTGAAGCTTTCTTT
TRBD2 TRBJ2-7 NA TRBV5-1 CASSPEGTSDEQYF TGCGCCAGCAGCCCGGAGGGGACTAGTGACGAGCAGTACTTC
NA TRBJ2-7 NA TRBV9 CASSRVSYEQYF TGTGCCAGCAGCCGGGTAAGCTACGAGCAGTACTTC
NA TRBJ2-7 NA TRBV5-1 CASSFRQVGHEQYF TGCGCCAGCAGCTTCCGGCAGGTGGGCCACGAGCAGTACTTC
NA TRBJ1-1 NA TRBV5-1 CASSLGGSGTEAFF TGCGCCAGCAGCTTAGGTGGCTCAGGGACTGAAGCTTTCTTT
NA TRBJ2-7 NA TRBV6-2/TRBV6-3 CASSSLGGYEQYF TGTGCCAGCAGTTCCCTCGGAGGGTACGAGCAGTACTTC
TRBD2 TRBJ2-1 NA TRBV6-5 CASNLAGSIGNEQFF TGTGCCAGCAACTTAGCGGGATCGATTGGCAATGAGCAGTTCTTC
TRBD2 TRBJ2-3 NA TRBV7-2 CASSLRTSGITDTQYF TGTGCCAGCAGCTTAAGGACTAGCGGGATCACAGATACGCAGTATTTT
NA TRBJ2-2 NA TRBV4-2 CASSKIPHGGELFF TGTGCCAGCAGCAAAATACCTCACGGCGGGGAGCTGTTTTTT
NA TRBJ2-1 NA TRBV5-5 CASSRMASYNEQFF TGTGCCAGCAGCCGAATGGCCTCCTACAATGAGCAGTTCTTC
TRBD1 TRBJ1-2 once TRBV19 CASSATGDYGYTF TGTGCCAGTAGTGCGACAGGGGACTATGGCTACACCTTC
NA TRBJ2-7 NA TRBV30 CAWSLGQGGDEQYF TGTGCCTGGAGTTTAGGACAGGGAGGGGACGAGCAGTACTTC
NA TRBJ2-2 NA TRBV7-2 CASSLASPGTGELFF TGTGCCAGCAGCCTGGCGAGCCCAGGCACCGGGGAGCTGTTTTTT